These 31 T cell receptor beta chains were sequenced from one sample in a study of regulatory T cells in long-lasting Graves disease. Time point given: newly diagnosed GD, antithyroid drugs for less than 3 months. Preparation of the TCR library used RNA extracted from PBMCs. Investigators prepared the TCR beta libraries by applying iRepertoire HTBI primers and Arm-PCR of CDR3 regions. Each CDR3 protein gets one entry after TCRdb re-called the multiplex PCR reads with MiXCR. This table has about 350,000 distinct CDR3 sequences, 16% appearing once. The same sample was also studied in work on T cells in Graves' hyperthyroidism and ophthalmopathy.

The sequencing here drew on peripheral blood mononuclear cells (PBMCs), taken at new diagnosis, from a patient treated with antithyroid drugs. These receptor sequences come from a man aged 40-50 years with Graves disease.

This clonotype was recorded once. This may stem from a read error, because a much larger clone lies one nucleotide away. The J gene is TRBJ1-6, the V gene TRBV30; possibly TRBD1 for D (5 bases). Germline values: CDR1 GTSNPN, CDR2 SVGIG (reference sequence). The CDR3 extends over 13 amino acids. Trimming stripped 1 base from V and 18 bases from J, with 19 bases between. CDR3 protein: CAWSAGRGFTPHF. CDR3 sequence (DNA): TGTGCCTGGAGTGCGGGGCGGGGGTTCACCCCCCACTTT.

This clonotype showed up many times. This sequence joins TRBV3-1 and TRBJ2-6; perhaps D is TRBD1 or TRBD2 (5 bases each). Looked up from germline, CDR1 is LGHDT and CDR2 is YNNKEL (reference sequence). This CDR3 is built from 19 residues. Between the trimmed V and J ends, which lost 1 base and 0 bases, there was a span of 16 bases. The CDR3 DNA follows: TGTGCCAGCAGCCAAGTAAGAGAGCCGGGGCACTCTGGGGCCAACGTCCTGACTTTC. It encodes CASSQVREPGHSGANVLTF.

This rearrangement joins TRBV28 to TRBJ1-5, with 9 bases matching TRBD1. CDR1 and CDR2 (germline): MDHEN, SYDVKM. CDR3 size: 14 residues. V gave up 5 bases and J gave up 5 bases; unmatched junction bases: 4. The CDR3 here is CASSLTGGYQPQHF. CDR3 coding DNA: TGTGCCAGCAGTCTCACAGGGGGCTATCAGCCCCAGCATTTT. Full variable domain (outside the CDR3, taken from reference TRBV28 and TRBJ1-5): DVKVTQSSRYLVKRTGEKVFLECVQDMDHENMFWYRQDPGLGLRLIYFSYDVKMKEKGDIPEGYSVSREKKERFSLILESASTNQTSMYLCASSLTGGYQPQHFGDGTRLSIL.

V usage is TRBV4-2 and J usage is TRBJ2-5; no reliable D call. V lost 0 bases and J lost 7, with 15 bases in between. The germline V gene encodes CDR1 LGHNA and CDR2 YNFKEQ. The CDR3 covers 15 residues. In DNA, the CDR3 is TGTGCCAGCAGCCAAGATCTAACCGCCCCGTTGACCCAGTACTTC. As protein: CASSQDLTAPLTQYF.

With respect to this clonotype: This clone may be a read error of a much larger clone one base away. This chain connects TRBV7-2 to TRBJ2-3; 8 bases are a match to TRBD2. Trimming at V came to 7 bases and at J to 2 bases, leaving 11 bases not matched to a gene. Looked up from germline, CDR1 is SGHTA and CDR2 is FQGNSA. The CDR3 consists of 16 residues. This chain's CDR3 is CASTGITSGATDTQYF. For the CDR3, the DNA is TGTGCCAGCACCGGAATCACTAGCGGCGCCACAGATACGCAGTATTTT.

This clonotype was seen repeatedly, ten times or more. V is TRBV28 and J is TRBJ2-7, with 7 bases that match TRBD2. Germline CDR1 and CDR2: MDHEN and SYDVKM. CDR3 length: 14 residues. J was trimmed by 3 bases and V by 4 bases; bases with no gene match: 6. The CDR3 region has the DNA TGTGCCAGCAGTTCCGGGGGGATAGACTACGAGCAGTACTTC. Translation: CASSSGGIDYEQYF.

This clonotype occurred many times. This chain links TRBV20-1 with TRBJ2-4; TRBD2 matches 7 bases. Germline CDR1 and CDR2: DFQATT and SNEGSKA (reference sequence). V lost 6 bases, J lost 1 base, and 9 bases stayed unmatched. This CDR3 is built from 15 residues. CDR3 coding DNA: TGCAGTGCCCCCCAGCGGGGAGGGGCCAAAAACATTCAGTACTTC. This translates into CSAPQRGGAKNIQYF.

The rearrangement joins TRBV20-1 to TRBJ1-2; 8 bases map to TRBD1. Germline CDR1 DFQATT, CDR2 SNEGSKA (reference sequence). Trimming cost V 6 bases and J 8 bases; bases outside gene matches: 17. The CDR3 totals 15 residues. The CDR3 spells CSASPPGQVSWGYTF. The CDR3 coding sequence is TGCAGTGCCTCTCCCCCGGGACAGGTTTCGTGGGGCTACACCTTC.

In this sample, this clonotype turned up many times. The chain is built from TRBV2 and TRBJ2-1; 10 bases line up with TRBD1. V dropped 6 bases and J dropped 5; count of bases not matched to a gene: 4. Germline CDR1 is SNHLY and CDR2 is FYNNEI. This CDR3 is 14 amino acids long. The CDR3 DNA reads as TGTGCCAGCAGCAGGGACAGGGGCCACAATGAGCAGTTCTTC. Protein sequence: CASSRDRGHNEQFF.

This clonotype occurred many times. CDR3 in DNA: TGTGCCAGCAGCTTAGAAGTGAGCTCCTACAATGAGCAGTTCTTC. Protein: CASSLEVSSYNEQFF. The chain is built from TRBV7-8 and TRBJ2-1; D gene uncertain. Trimming left V 1 base short and J 0 bases short, with 7 bases between. The CDR3 contains 15 residues. Germline V lookup: CDR1 SGHVS, CDR2 FQNEAQ.

This clonotype was found many times. The V gene is TRBV12-3 or TRBV12-4, the J gene TRBJ1-4; D gene ambiguous. The CDR3 is made up of 15 amino acids. V gave up 7 bases and J gave up 2 bases, with 14 bases separating them. CDR3 in amino acids: CASTNYRSTNEKLFF. The DNA for the CDR3 is TGTGCCAGCACCAACTACAGAAGCACTAATGAAAAACTGTTTTTT.

This clonotype appeared a few times. V is TRBV27 and J is TRBJ1-2, with 7 nucleotides matching TRBD1. The germline V gene has CDR1 MNHEY and CDR2 SMNVEV (reference sequence). The CDR3 spans 13 residues. V trimming: 5 bases; J trimming: 7 bases; junction bases outside the gene matches: 7. The CDR3 DNA is TGTGCCAGCAGTCCTCGGGACAGCCTTGGCTACACCTTC. Encoded protein: CASSPRDSLGYTF.

This clonotype was detected ten times or more. V gene TRBV27 combines with J gene TRBJ2-5, with D perhaps matching TRBD2 (6 bases). V lost 8 bases and J lost 1, with 11 bases in between. The CDR3 length is 13 residues. Germline assignment: CDR1 MNHEY and CDR2 SMNVEV (reference sequence). The CDR3 protein is CASGWGLQETQYF. The CDR3 nucleotides read TGTGCCAGCGGGTGGGGACTCCAAGAGACCCAGTACTTC.

The chain recombines TRBV9 with TRBJ1-1; possible D gene TRBD1, 5 bases. Looked up from germline, CDR1 is SGDLS and CDR2 is YYNGEE. This CDR3 comprises 18 residues. V was cut by 3 bases and J by 3 bases, with 24 bases left in between. The CDR3 protein is CASSAKLTAGPGDTEAFF. The CDR3 nucleotides read TGTGCCAGCAGCGCCAAGTTGACAGCGGGGCCGGGGGACACTGAAGCTTTCTTT.

This clonotype was counted ten times or more. The genes are TRBV12-3 or TRBV12-4 and TRBJ2-3, with TRBD2 matching over 9 bases. The CDR3 runs to 15 residues. Trimming took 5 bases from V and 1 from J; bases not matched to a gene: 4. CDR3 DNA: TGTGCCAGCAGTAGCCCTAGCGGGGGCACAGATACGCAGTATTTT. This translates into CASSSPSGGTDTQYF.

V is TRBV3-1 and J is TRBJ1-1; unclear D gene. The germline CDR1 and CDR2 sequences are LGHDT and YNNKEL (reference sequence). The CDR3 covers 13 residues. V was clipped by 4 bases and J by 4 bases, with 10 bases between them. The CDR3 region is CASSLAQSTEAFF. The CDR3 DNA reads TGTGCCAGCAGCCTGGCCCAGAGCACTGAAGCTTTCTTT.

V usage is TRBV10-3 and J usage is TRBJ1-1, with 8 bases aligning to TRBD1. This CDR3 is 16 amino acids long. V lost 6 bases and J lost 6; bases outside the gene matches: 15. Looked up from germline, CDR1 is ENHRY and CDR2 is SYGVKD. CDR3 in amino acids: CAISPTGGLGAPEAFF. The CDR3 region has the DNA TGTGCCATCAGCCCCACAGGGGGGCTGGGCGCGCCTGAAGCTTTCTTT.

As regards this clonotype: The likely explanation is a read error, given a far larger clone one base away. The chain couples TRBV28 to TRBJ2-1; no clear D gene. CDR3 length: 12 amino acids. V was pared by 2 bases and J by 10 bases, with 9 bases between. CDR1 and CDR2 (germline): MDHEN, SYDVKM. CDR3 nucleotides: TGTGCCAGCAGTTTACACTCCTACGAGCAGTTCTTC. Translating it yields CASSLHSYEQFF.

A word on this clonotype: One end of the junction varies from germline; a read error may be responsible. This rearrangement joins TRBV7-7 to TRBJ2-5; D uncertain. The germline V gene encodes CDR1 SSHAT and CDR2 FNYEAQ (reference sequence). The CDR3 is made up of 12 amino acids. The CDR3 nucleotides read TGTGCCAGCAGCCAATTGAGAGAGACCCGGTACTTC. It is translated as CASSQLRETRYF.

This clonotype was counted ten times or more. The chain has TRBV28 and TRBJ2-7; the D is unclear. Looked up from germline, CDR1 is MDHEN and CDR2 is SYDVKM. This CDR3 is 12 amino acids long. The V gene lost 8 bases and the J gene lost 3 bases, with 11 bases spanning the gap. This CDR3 reads CASCDGYYEQYF. The CDR3 region has the DNA TGTGCCAGCTGCGACGGCTACTACGAGCAGTACTTC.

This clonotype was counted many times. V is TRBV7-9 and J is TRBJ2-1; 7 bases map to TRBD1. V shed 3 bases, J shed 3 bases, and the junction held 5 bases outside the gene matches. The CDR3 has 15 residues. Germline CDR1 SEHNR, CDR2 FQNEAQ (reference sequence). CDR3 sequence reads: CASSFGQALYNEQFF. DNA for the CDR3: TGTGCCAGCAGCTTTGGACAGGCCCTCTACAATGAGCAGTTCTTC.

This clonotype appeared a few times. This chain joins TRBV7-3 and TRBJ2-3; 10 nucleotides align to TRBD2. The CDR3 is 14 amino acids. Trimming cost V 5 bases and J 6 bases; bases outside gene matches: 5. CDR1 and CDR2 (germline): SGHTA, FQGTGA. CDR3 protein: CASSHLAGDDTQYF. The CDR3 coding sequence is TGTGCCAGCAGCCACCTAGCGGGGGACGATACGCAGTATTTT. Full variable domain (remainder filled in from reference TRBV7-3 and TRBJ2-3): GAGVSQTPSNKVTEKGKYVELRCDPISGHTALYWYRQSLGQGPEFLIYFQGTGAADDSGLPNDRFFAVRPEGSVSTLKIQRTERGDSAVYLCASSHLAGDDTQYFGPGTRLTVL.

The rearrangement links TRBV11-2 to TRBJ1-1; D ambiguous. The CDR3 has 15 residues. With 1 base removed from V and 2 bases from J, the gap between germline ends came to 11 bases. Per germline, CDR1 SGHAT and CDR2 FQNNGV. CDR3 residues: CASSLGGMPNTEAFF. The CDR3, as DNA: TGTGCCAGCAGCTTAGGAGGGATGCCCAACACTGAAGCTTTCTTT.

There are a few counts of this clonotype. The chain links TRBV12-3 or TRBV12-4 to TRBJ2-4; D unresolved. The ends were cut back, 5 bases at V and 0 bases at J, with 8 bases in the middle. The length of the CDR3 is 14 residues. The CDR3 protein is CASSPTLAKNIQYF. Written as DNA, the CDR3 is TGTGCCAGCAGTCCGACATTAGCCAAAAACATTCAGTACTTC.

In its sample, this clonotype was seen many times. The rearrangement uses TRBV2 and TRBJ1-4; TRBD1 aligns across 8 bases. Trimming took 1 base from V and 7 from J; bases not matched to a gene: 2. The CDR3 covers 14 residues. CDR1 and CDR2 from the germline V gene are SNHLY and FYNNEI. The CDR3 region is CASSEGTGIEKLFF. In DNA form, the CDR3 reads TGTGCCAGCAGTGAAGGGACAGGGATTGAAAAACTGTTTTTT.

Of note for this clonotype: A much bigger clone sits one base away, suggesting this may be a read error. The chain uses TRBV11-2 and TRBJ2-1; 12 positions agree with TRBD1. Germline lookup yields CDR1 SGHAT and CDR2 FQNNGV. CDR3 length equals 17 residues. This CDR3 is CASSSRGQGASYGEQSF. The CDR3, as DNA: TGTGCCAGCAGCTCAAGGGGACAGGGGGCGTCTTACGGTGAGCAGTCCTTC.

Details on this clonotype: A much larger clone differs from this one at a single base, so this may be a read error. The chain is built from TRBV27 and TRBJ2-3; D not certain. Germline lookup yields CDR1 MNHEY and CDR2 SMNVEV (reference sequence). The CDR3 runs to 14 residues. V lost 3 bases and J 2 bases, leaving 9 bases between the germline ends. The CDR3 sequence: CASSLGRHTDTQYF. The CDR3, as DNA: TGTGCCAGCAGTTTGGGCAGACACACAGATACGCAGTATTTT.

This clonotype was recorded many times. The rearrangement uses TRBV6-1 and TRBJ1-5, with 7 nucleotides matching TRBD1. The CDR3 length is 14 residues. Germline V lookup: CDR1 MNHNS, CDR2 SASEGT. V lost 6 bases to trimming and J lost 7 bases; unmatched junction nucleotides: 9. The CDR3 loop reads CASSGGATGQPQHF. DNA of the CDR3: TGTGCCAGCAGCGGGGGGGCGACAGGGCAGCCCCAGCATTTT.

This clonotype has a count of ten or more. This sequence joins TRBV4-1 and TRBJ1-3; D not resolved. The germline V gene has CDR1 MGHRA and CDR2 YSYEKL. V lost 0 bases and J 0 bases, leaving 9 bases between the germline ends. CDR3 size: 16 residues. The CDR3: CASSQDPGSSGNTIYF. CDR3 in DNA: TGCGCCAGCAGCCAAGATCCGGGGAGCTCTGGAAACACCATATATTTT.

The rearrangement joins TRBV11-2 to TRBJ2-5; 8 nucleotides line up with TRBD1. The J segment lost 5 bases and the V segment lost 9 bases, leaving 11 bases of the junction unmatched. Germline lookup yields CDR1 SGHAT and CDR2 FQNNGV. The CDR3 is made up of 14 amino acids. CDR3: CASKQGASQETQYF. CDR3 bases: TGTGCCAGTAAGCAGGGGGCATCTCAGGAGACCCAGTACTTC.

This clonotype has at least ten counts. The chain carries TRBV2 and TRBJ2-1; 9 positions match TRBD1. This CDR3 contains 13 residues. Germline V gives CDR1 SNHLY, CDR2 FYNNEI. V gave up 7 bases and J gave up 5 bases; unmatched junction bases: 3. As DNA, the CDR3 is TGTGCCAGCACCGGGACAGGGAACAATGAGCAGTTCTTC. Residues: CASTGTGNNEQFF.